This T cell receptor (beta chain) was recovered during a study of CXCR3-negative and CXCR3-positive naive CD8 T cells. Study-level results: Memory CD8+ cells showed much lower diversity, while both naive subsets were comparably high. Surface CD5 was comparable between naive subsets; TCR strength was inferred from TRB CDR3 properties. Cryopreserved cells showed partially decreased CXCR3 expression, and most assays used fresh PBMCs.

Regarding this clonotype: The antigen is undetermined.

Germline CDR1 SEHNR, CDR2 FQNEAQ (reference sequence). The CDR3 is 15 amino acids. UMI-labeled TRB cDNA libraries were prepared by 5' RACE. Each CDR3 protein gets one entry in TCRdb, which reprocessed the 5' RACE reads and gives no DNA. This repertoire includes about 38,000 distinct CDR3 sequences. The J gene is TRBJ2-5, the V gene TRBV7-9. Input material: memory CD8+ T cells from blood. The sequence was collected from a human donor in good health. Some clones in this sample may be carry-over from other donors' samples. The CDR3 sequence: CASSLLYTEQETQYF.